These 24 T cell receptor beta chains came from one sample sequenced in a study of blood T cells in healthy people across ages (dated by TCRdb to the mid-2010s). The method was 5' RACE. The sequencing machine was an Illumina HiSeq 2500. A second PCR of 7 to 11 cycles was performed with a sample-barcoded 5' primer and a J-beta primer mix. The public reads were run again by TCRdb, first through fastp at Q25 and then through MiXCR, and only productive beta chains were kept. Identical CDR3 protein sequences are pooled into one entry, listed with their most common genes and DNA. Here the sample has approximately 690,000 distinct CDR3 sequences; less than 45% occur a single time. The ten largest account for about 32% of the sample. Sequenced sample: blood. These receptors came from a man older than 75 in good health.

V is TRBV20-1 and J is TRBJ2-5; 7 bases agree with TRBD1. The CDR3 is made up of 15 amino acids. J lost 4 bases, V lost 6 bases, and 14 bases had no gene match. CDR1 and CDR2 (germline): DFQATT, SNEGSKA (reference sequence). The DNA for the CDR3 is TGCAGTGCCATTCCGAGTAGAGGGGGCCCAGAGACCCAGTACTTC. It specifies CSAIPSRGGPETQYF.

This clonotype turned up a few times. The chain couples TRBV15 to TRBJ2-6; 7 positions agree with TRBD1. The CDR3 sequence is 15 residues long. After removal of 4 bases from V and 0 bases from J, the junction contained 0 bases not matched to a gene. Looked up from germline, CDR1 is LNHNV and CDR2 is YYDKDF (reference sequence). In DNA form, the CDR3 reads TGTGCCACCAGCACAGGGGGCTCTGGGGCCAACGTCCTGACTTTC. It translates to CATSTGGSGANVLTF.

This rearrangement joins TRBV20-1 to TRBJ2-1, with 16 bases identical to TRBD2. V shed 1 base, J shed 8 bases, and the junction held 5 bases outside the gene matches. Germline values: CDR1 DFQATT, CDR2 SNEGSKA (reference sequence). The CDR3 spans 16 residues. CDR3 DNA sequence: TGCAGTGCTAGAGTTCGGGGGACTAGCGGGAGGGATGAGCAGTTCTTC. Protein product: CSARVRGTSGRDEQFF.

This chain's CDR3 is CASSLARNLYEQYF. The CDR3 DNA reads TGTGCCAGCAGCCTCGCCAGGAACCTCTACGAGCAGTACTTC. V is TRBV7-2 and J is TRBJ2-7; D not certain. The CDR3 extends over 14 amino acids. Trimming left V 5 bases short and J 3 bases short, with 14 bases between. Germline CDR1 is SGHTA and CDR2 is FQGNSA.

The V and J genes are TRBV21-1 and TRBJ2-3; TRBD1 is taken as the D call from the table, unchecked against the DNA. TRBV21-1 is classified as a pseudogene. The CDR3 loop spans 16 amino acids. CDR3 in amino acids: CASSKTRAAFTDTQYF. DNA of the CDR3: TGTGCCAGCAGCAAAACTAGGGCGGCCTTTACAGATACGCAGTATTTT.

The CDR3 sequence: CASTITGLRVTQYF. The CDR3 DNA is TGTGCCAGTACCATTACAGGGCTTAGAGTGACCCAGTACTTC. V and J are TRBV6-2 or TRBV6-3 and TRBJ2-5, with D perhaps matching TRBD1 (6 bases). This CDR3 comprises 14 residues. Germline V gene sequence: CDR1 MNHEY, CDR2 SVGEGT. V was shortened by 9 bases and J by 7 bases, with 21 bases between the two germline ends.

This clonotype was observed a handful of times. The chain couples TRBV20-1 to TRBJ2-1; tentatively, D is TRBD2 (5 bases). V was shortened by 0 bases and J by 0 bases, with 21 bases between the two germline ends. This CDR3 has 19 residues. In germline, CDR1 is DFQATT, CDR2 SNEGSKA (reference sequence). DNA for the CDR3: TGCAGTGCTAGAGATATGCTAGCCGCCAAGATAAGCTCCTACAATGAGCAGTTCTTC. This encodes CSARDMLAAKISSYNEQFF.

This clonotype was seen more than once but under ten times. The chain recombines TRBV6-5 with TRBJ2-5; possibly TRBD1 for D (8 bases). The germline CDR1 and CDR2 sequences are MNHEY and SVGAGI. The CDR3 runs 17 residues. Trimming removed 2 bases from V and 1 base from J, with 17 bases in between. The CDR3: CASSYVRETGVQETQYF. CDR3 nucleotide sequence: TGTGCCAGCAGTTACGTGCGGGAGACAGGGGTCCAAGAGACCCAGTACTTC.

The chain carries TRBV6-2 or TRBV6-3 and TRBJ2-1; no definite D call. Trimming shortened V by 8 bases and J by 6 bases, and 5 bases separated the two germline ends. Germline values: CDR1 MNHEY, CDR2 SVGEGT. The CDR3 totals 10 residues. CDR3 region: CASAGNEQFF. The CDR3 nucleotides read TGTGCCAGCGCAGGCAATGAGCAGTTCTTC.

This rearrangement joins TRBV20-1 to TRBJ2-3; TRBD2 agrees at 14 bases. J lost 6 bases, V lost 3 bases, and 11 bases had no gene match. CDR3 length: 17 residues. Germline V gene data show CDR1 as DFQATT and CDR2 as SNEGSKA (reference sequence). The CDR3 sequence: CSARTVRGLAGEDTQYF. The CDR3 nucleotides are TGCAGTGCTAGGACAGTTCGGGGACTAGCGGGGGAGGATACGCAGTATTTT.

The chain combines TRBV6-2 or TRBV6-3 with TRBJ1-2, with 7 bases matching TRBD1. From germline, CDR1 is MNHEY and CDR2 SVGEGT. This CDR3 region has 14 residues. Germline trimming cut 5 bases from V and 6 bases from J; bases unmatched to any gene: 9. The CDR3, as DNA: TGTGCCAGCAGTCTTCCCTACAGGGGTGATGGCTACACCTTC. This sequence encodes CASSLPYRGDGYTF.

The table lists this clonotype with a few counts. This chain links TRBV9 with TRBJ2-1; 8 nucleotides agree with TRBD1. Per the germline V gene, CDR1 is SGDLS and CDR2 is YYNGEE. The V segment lost 3 bases and the J segment 3 bases; nucleotides outside the gene matches: 11. This CDR3 is 17 amino acids long. In nucleotides, the CDR3 is TGTGCCAGCAGCGCACGACGGGGACAGGAGATCTACAATGAGCAGTTCTTC. It encodes CASSARRGQEIYNEQFF. Together with reference TRBV9 and TRBJ2-1, the CDR3 gives the full variable domain: DSGVTQTPKHLITATGQRVTLRCSPRSGDLSVYWYQQSLDQGLQFLIQYYNGEERAKGNILERFSAQQFPDLHSELNLSSLELGDSALYFCASSARRGQEIYNEQFFGPGTRLTVL.

In this sample, this clonotype turned up a few times. J is TRBJ2-3 and V is TRBV6-1, with D unresolved. The CDR3 loop spans 13 amino acids. Per germline, CDR1 MNHNS and CDR2 SASEGT. Between the trimmed V and J ends, which lost 6 bases and 3 bases, there was a span of 10 bases. The CDR3 coding sequence is TGTGCCAGCAGCCAACAGCAGACAGATACGCAGTATTTT. It codes for CASSQQQTDTQYF.

At least ten counts were recorded for this clonotype. The chain is built from TRBV20-1 and TRBJ2-1; TRBD1 might be the D (5 bases). The germline V and J ends were trimmed by 0 bases and 4 bases, with 22 bases remaining between them. CDR3 length: 18 residues. Germline V lookup: CDR1 DFQATT, CDR2 SNEGSKA (reference sequence). The chain's CDR3 is CSARDPLTGQGLYNEQFF. CDR3 coding DNA: TGCAGTGCTAGAGACCCCTTAACAGGTCAGGGCCTTTACAATGAGCAGTTCTTC.

The chain employs TRBV4-1 and TRBJ2-4; a possible D gene is TRBD1 (6 bases). The J call is uncertain, as TRBJ2-7 better fits the DNA end. The CDR3 is 15 amino acids. CDR1 is MGHRA and CDR2 is YSYEKL in the germline V gene. As DNA, the CDR3 is TGCGCCAGCAAGCAAGAGGGGGTCGGGACCTACGAGCAGTACTTC. This codes for CASKQEGVGTYEQYF.

This chain uses TRBV7-6 with TRBJ1-5, with D possibly TRBD1 on 6 matching bases. This CDR3 contains 16 residues. Trimming pared 1 base from V and 3 bases from J, leaving 13 bases between. Germline V gene data show CDR1 as SGHVS and CDR2 as FNYEAQ. The CDR3 DNA is TGTGCCAGCAGCTTAGGGGCAACAGGGTCCAATCAGCCCCAGCATTTT. Translation gives CASSLGATGSNQPQHF. The entire variable domain, with the rest obtained from reference TRBV7-6 and TRBJ1-5, is as follows: GAGVSQSPRYKVTKRGQDVALRCDPISGHVSLYWYRQALGQGPEFLTYFNYEAQQDKSGLPNDRFSAERPEGSISTLTIQRTEQRDSAMYRCASSLGATGSNQPQHFGDGTRLSIL.

The chain links TRBV5-1 to TRBJ2-1; maybe TRBD2 (6 bases). The germline V and J ends were trimmed by 6 bases and 6 bases, with 16 bases remaining between them. CDR1 is SGHRS, CDR2 YFSETQ, per germline. This CDR3 comprises 14 residues. Here the CDR3 DNA reads TGCGCCAGCAATGGGCTGGAGGGTCGCAATGAGCAGTTCTTC. It encodes CASNGLEGRNEQFF.

This clonotype was found many times. This chain connects TRBV7-2 to TRBJ1-2, with 7 bases fitting TRBD1. The V and J ends lost 4 bases and 3 bases, in that order; junction bases with no gene match: 8. The CDR3 covers 15 residues. The germline V gene encodes CDR1 SGHTA and CDR2 FQGNSA. The CDR3 DNA reads as TGTGCCAGCAGCTCACGGGACAGTGCCTACTATGGCTACACCTTC. Amino acids: CASSSRDSAYYGYTF.

This clonotype was counted a few times. The V gene is TRBV5-1, the J gene TRBJ2-7, with a weak D call TRBD1 (5 bases). The V end lost 4 bases, the J end lost 0 bases, and 14 bases lay between the germline ends. Germline V lookup: CDR1 SGHRS, CDR2 YFSETQ. This CDR3 region has 15 residues. The CDR3 reads CASSDTGVNSYEQYF. CDR3 sequence (DNA): TGCGCCAGCAGCGATACAGGAGTAAACTCCTACGAGCAGTACTTC.

Many counts were recorded for this clonotype. V usage is TRBV20-1 and J usage is TRBJ2-5, with a possible D match to TRBD1 (6 bases). Germline V gene data show CDR1 as DFQATT and CDR2 as SNEGSKA (reference sequence). The CDR3 is 15 residues long. V was clipped by 0 bases and J by 2 bases, with 13 bases between them. Here the CDR3 DNA reads TGCAGTGCTAGAGATGGACAGAGGGGGCAAGAGACCCAGTACTTC. It translates to CSARDGQRGQETQYF.

This clonotype has at least ten counts. As DNA, the CDR3 is TGTGCCAGCAGTCCGGGACAGTCCTACAATGAGCAGTTCTTC. It yields the protein CASSPGQSYNEQFF. The chain couples TRBV6-5 to TRBJ2-1; 7 positions match TRBD1. V gave up 5 bases and J gave up 1 base; unmatched junction bases: 2. This CDR3 is 14 amino acids long. CDR1 is MNHEY, CDR2 SVGAGI, per germline.

This clonotype has only a few counts. V usage is TRBV5-1 and J usage is TRBJ2-3; no reliable D call. Germline V gives CDR1 SGHRS, CDR2 YFSETQ. V lost 9 bases to trimming and J lost 0 bases, with 14 bases between them. The CDR3 length is 14 residues. The DNA of the CDR3 is TGCGCCACCTCTCAAGGTCCTAGCACAGATACGCAGTATTTT. It yields the protein CATSQGPSTDTQYF.

The chain is built from TRBV20-1 and TRBJ2-3; 14 bases line up with TRBD2. The CDR3 spans 15 residues. Looked up from germline, CDR1 is DFQATT and CDR2 is SNEGSKA (reference sequence). Germline trimming cut 5 bases from V and 2 bases from J; bases unmatched to any gene: 3. DNA of the CDR3: TGCAGTGCTGGGACTAGCGGGGGAGTCACAGATACGCAGTATTTT. Amino acids: CSAGTSGGVTDTQYF.

With respect to this clonotype: An end of the junction differs from the germline gene, which may be a read error. The V call is TRBV12-3 or TRBV12-4, the J call TRBJ2-2; 9 positions agree with TRBD2. The CDR3 spans 15 residues. Here the CDR3 reads CASIISGGATGQLFF. CDR3 bases: TGTGCCAGCATTATTAGCGGGGGTGCCACCGGGCAGCTGTTTTTT.